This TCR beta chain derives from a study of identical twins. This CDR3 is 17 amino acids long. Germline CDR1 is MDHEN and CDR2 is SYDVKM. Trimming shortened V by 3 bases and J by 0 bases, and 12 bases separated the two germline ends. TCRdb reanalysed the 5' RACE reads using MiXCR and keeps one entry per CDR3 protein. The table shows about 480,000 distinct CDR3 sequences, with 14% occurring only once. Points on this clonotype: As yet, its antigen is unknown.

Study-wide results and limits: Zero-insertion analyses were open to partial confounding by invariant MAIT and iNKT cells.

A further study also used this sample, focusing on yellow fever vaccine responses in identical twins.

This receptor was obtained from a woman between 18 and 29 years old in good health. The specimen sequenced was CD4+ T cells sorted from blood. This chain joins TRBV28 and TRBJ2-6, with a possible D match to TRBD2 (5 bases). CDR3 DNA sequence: TGTGCCAGCAGTTTGGGCCTCGGGAACTCTGGGGCCAACGTCCTGACTTTC. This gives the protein CASSLGLGNSGANVLTF.